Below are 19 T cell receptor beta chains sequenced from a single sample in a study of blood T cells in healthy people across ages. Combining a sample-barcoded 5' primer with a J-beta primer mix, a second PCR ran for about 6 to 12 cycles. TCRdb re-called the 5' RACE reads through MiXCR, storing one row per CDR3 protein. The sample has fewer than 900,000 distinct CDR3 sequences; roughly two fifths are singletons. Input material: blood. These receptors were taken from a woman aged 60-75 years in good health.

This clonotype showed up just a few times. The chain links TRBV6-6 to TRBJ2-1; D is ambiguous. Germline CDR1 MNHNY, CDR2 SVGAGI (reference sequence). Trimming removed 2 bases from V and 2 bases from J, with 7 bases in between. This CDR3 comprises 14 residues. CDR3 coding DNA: TGTGCCAGCAGTTACGGGGTAGCCTACAATGAGCAGTTCTTC. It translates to CASSYGVAYNEQFF.

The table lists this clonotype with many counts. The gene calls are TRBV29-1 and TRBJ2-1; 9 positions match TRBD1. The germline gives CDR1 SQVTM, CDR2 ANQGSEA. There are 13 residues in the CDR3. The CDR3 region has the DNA TGCAGAGCTACCGGGACAGGGCCCAATGAGCAGTTCTTC. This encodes CRATGTGPNEQFF.

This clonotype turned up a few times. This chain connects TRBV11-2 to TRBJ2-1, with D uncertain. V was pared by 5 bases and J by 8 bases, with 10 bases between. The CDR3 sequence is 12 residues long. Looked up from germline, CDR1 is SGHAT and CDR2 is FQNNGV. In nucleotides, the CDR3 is TGTGCCAGCAGCCCTTACAGCGATGAGCAGTTCTTC. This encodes CASSPYSDEQFF.

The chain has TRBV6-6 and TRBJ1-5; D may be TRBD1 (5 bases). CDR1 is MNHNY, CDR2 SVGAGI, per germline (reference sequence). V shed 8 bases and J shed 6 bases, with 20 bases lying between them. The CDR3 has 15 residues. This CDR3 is CASSLGEGGVQPQHF. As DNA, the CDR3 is TGTGCCAGCTCCCTGGGGGAGGGAGGGGTTCAGCCCCAGCATTTT.

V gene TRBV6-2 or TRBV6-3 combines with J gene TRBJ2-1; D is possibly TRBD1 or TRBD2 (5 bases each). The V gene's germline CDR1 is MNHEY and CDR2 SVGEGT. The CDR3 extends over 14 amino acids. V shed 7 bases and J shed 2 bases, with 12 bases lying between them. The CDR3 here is CASKGGDPYNEQFF. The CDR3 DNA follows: TGTGCCAGCAAGGGTGGGGACCCCTACAATGAGCAGTTCTTC.

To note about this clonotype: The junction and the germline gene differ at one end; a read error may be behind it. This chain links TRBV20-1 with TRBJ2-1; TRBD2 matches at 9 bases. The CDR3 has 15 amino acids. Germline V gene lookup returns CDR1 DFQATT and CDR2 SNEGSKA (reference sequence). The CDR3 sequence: CSARDPGTSYDEQFF. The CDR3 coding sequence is TGCAGTGCTAGAGACCCAGGGACTAGCTACGATGAGCAGTTCTTC.

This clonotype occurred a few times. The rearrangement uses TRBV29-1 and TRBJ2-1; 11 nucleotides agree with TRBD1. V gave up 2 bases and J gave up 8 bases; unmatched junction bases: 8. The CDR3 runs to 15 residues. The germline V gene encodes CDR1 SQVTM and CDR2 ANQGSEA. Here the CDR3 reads CSVESPGQGVHEQFF. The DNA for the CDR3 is TGCAGCGTTGAATCTCCGGGACAGGGGGTACATGAGCAGTTCTTC.

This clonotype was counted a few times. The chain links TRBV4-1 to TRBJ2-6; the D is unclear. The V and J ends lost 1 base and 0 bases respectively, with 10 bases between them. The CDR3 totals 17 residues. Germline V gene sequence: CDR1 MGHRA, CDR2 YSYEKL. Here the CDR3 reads CASSQGSLGSGANVLTF. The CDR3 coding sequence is TGCGCCAGCAGCCAAGGATCATTAGGCTCTGGGGCCAACGTCCTGACTTTC.

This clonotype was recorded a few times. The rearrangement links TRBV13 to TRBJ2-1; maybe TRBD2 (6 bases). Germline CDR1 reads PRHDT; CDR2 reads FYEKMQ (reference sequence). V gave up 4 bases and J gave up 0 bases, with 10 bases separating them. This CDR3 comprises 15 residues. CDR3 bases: TGTGCCAGCAGCTCCGGGGGAAACTCCTACAATGAGCAGTTCTTC. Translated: CASSSGGNSYNEQFF. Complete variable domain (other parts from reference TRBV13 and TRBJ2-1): AAGVIQSPRHLIKEKRETATLKCYPIPRHDTVYWYQQGPGQDPQFLISFYEKMQSDKGSIPDRFSAQQFSDYHSELNMSSLELGDSALYFCASSSGGNSYNEQFFGPGTRLTVL.

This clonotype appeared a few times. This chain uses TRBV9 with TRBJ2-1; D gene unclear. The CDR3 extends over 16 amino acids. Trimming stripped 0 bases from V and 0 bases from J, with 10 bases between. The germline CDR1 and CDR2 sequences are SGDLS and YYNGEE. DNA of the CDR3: TGTGCCAGCAGCGTAGCTGACGGTCCCTCCTACAATGAGCAGTTCTTC. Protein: CASSVADGPSYNEQFF.

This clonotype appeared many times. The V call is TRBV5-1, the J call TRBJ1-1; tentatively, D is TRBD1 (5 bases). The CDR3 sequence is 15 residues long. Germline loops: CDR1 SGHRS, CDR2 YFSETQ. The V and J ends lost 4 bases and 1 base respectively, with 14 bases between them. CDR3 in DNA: TGCGCCAGCAGCGAGACGGGGCACGGGAACACTGAAGCTTTCTTT. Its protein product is CASSETGHGNTEAFF.

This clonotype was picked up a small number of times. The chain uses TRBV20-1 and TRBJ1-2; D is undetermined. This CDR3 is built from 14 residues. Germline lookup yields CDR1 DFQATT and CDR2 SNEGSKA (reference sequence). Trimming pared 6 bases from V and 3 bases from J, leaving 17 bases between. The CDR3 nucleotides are TGCAGTGCGCGCCCGGTGGCTAGGGACTATGGCTACACCTTC. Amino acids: CSARPVARDYGYTF.

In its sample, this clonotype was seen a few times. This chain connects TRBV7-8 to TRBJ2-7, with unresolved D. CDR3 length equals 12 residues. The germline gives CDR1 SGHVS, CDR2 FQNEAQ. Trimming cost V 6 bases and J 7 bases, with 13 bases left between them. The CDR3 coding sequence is TGTGCCAGCAGAACCGGTGGAAGGGAGCAGTACTTC. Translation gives CASRTGGREQYF. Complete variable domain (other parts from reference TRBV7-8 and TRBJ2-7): GAGVSQSPRYKVAKRGQDVALRCDPISGHVSLFWYQQALGQGPEFLTYFQNEAQLDKSGLPSDRFFAERPEGSVSTLKIQRTQQEDSAVYLCASRTGGREQYFGPGTRLTVT.

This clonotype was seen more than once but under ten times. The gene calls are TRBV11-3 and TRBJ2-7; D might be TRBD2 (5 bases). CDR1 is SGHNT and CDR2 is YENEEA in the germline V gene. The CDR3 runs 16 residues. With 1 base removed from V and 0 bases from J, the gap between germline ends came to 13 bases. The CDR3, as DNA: TGTGCCAGCAGCTTAGGTCGGGGTAGGAGCTCCTACGAGCAGTACTTC. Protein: CASSLGRGRSSYEQYF. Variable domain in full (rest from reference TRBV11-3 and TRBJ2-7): EAGVVQSPRYKIIEKKQPVAFWCNPISGHNTLYWYLQNLGQGPELLIRYENEEAVDDSQLPKDRFSAERLKGVDSTLKIQPAELGDSAVYLCASSLGRGRSSYEQYFGPGTRLTVT.

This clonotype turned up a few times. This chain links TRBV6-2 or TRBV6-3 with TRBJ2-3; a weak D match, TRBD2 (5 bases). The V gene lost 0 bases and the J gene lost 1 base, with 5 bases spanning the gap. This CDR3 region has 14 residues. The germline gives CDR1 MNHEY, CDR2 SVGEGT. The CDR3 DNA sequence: TGTGCCAGCAGTTACTCAGCGGGCACAGATACGCAGTATTTT. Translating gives CASSYSAGTDTQYF.

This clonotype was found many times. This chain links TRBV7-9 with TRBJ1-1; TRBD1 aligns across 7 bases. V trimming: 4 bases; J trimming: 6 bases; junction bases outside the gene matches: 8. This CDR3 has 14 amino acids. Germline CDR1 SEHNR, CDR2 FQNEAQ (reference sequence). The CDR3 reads CASSSQGGGAEAFF. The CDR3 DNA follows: TGTGCCAGCAGCTCCCAGGGGGGGGGCGCTGAAGCTTTCTTT.

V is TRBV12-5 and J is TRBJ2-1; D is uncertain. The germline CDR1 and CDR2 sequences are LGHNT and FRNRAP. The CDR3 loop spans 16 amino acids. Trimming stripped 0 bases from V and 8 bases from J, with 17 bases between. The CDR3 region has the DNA TGTGCTAGTGGTTTGGTAACCAGACGTGTCGACGATGAGCAGTTCTTC. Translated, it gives CASGLVTRRVDDEQFF.

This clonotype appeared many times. The CDR3 nucleotides are TGTGCCAGCAGCGACGGGACAGACGCAACTAATGAAAAACTGTTTTTT. Translating it yields CASSDGTDATNEKLFF. The V and J genes are TRBV7-9 and TRBJ1-4; TRBD1 aligns across 7 bases. The V segment lost 5 bases and the J segment 0 bases; nucleotides outside the gene matches: 6. There are 16 residues in the CDR3. Germline lookup yields CDR1 SEHNR and CDR2 FQNEAQ (reference sequence).

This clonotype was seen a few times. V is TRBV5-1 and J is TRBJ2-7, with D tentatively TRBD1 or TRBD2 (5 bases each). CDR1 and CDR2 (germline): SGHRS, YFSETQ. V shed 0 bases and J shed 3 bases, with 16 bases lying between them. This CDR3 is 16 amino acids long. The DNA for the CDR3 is TGCGCCAGCAGCTTGGCCGAGACAGTGAGGGACTACGAGCAGTACTTC. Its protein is CASSLAETVRDYEQYF.